Detailed here is one TCR beta chain. Its antigen is unknown. V was pared by 3 bases and J by 5 bases, with 6 bases of the junction left unmatched. The CDR3 consists of 14 residues. In germline, CDR1 is LNHDA, CDR2 SQIVND (reference sequence). It was version v3.0 of the immunoSEQ assay that was run at survey level. Profiling relied on immunoSEQ multiplex PCR, and the TCRdb table lists in-frame clones only, not all of them. The table has about 2,000 clones, about 90% seen once. These data belong to a study of long-term antiretroviral therapy in people with HIV. Study results and caveats: CDR3 lengths in HIV samples spanned a narrower range than controls.

The sample was unsorted PBMCs, taken 0.7 years after starting antiretroviral therapy. This chain uses TRBV19 with TRBJ1-1; 7 bases line up with TRBD1. The TCR sequence derives from a woman aged 45-59 years with HIV. The CDR3 DNA follows: TGTGCCAGTAGTATGACAGGGCCTGGGACTGAAGCTTTCTTT. Protein sequence: CASSMTGPGTEAFF.